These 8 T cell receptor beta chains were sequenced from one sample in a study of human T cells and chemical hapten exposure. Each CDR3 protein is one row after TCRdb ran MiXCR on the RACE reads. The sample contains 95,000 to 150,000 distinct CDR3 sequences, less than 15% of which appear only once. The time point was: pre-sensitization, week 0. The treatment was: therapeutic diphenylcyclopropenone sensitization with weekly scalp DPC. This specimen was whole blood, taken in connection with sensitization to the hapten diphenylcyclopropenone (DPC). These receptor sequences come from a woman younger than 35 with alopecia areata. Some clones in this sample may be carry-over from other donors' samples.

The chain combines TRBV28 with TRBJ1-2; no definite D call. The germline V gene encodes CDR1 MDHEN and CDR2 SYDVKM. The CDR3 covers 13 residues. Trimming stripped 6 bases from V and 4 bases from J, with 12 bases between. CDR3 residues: CASSPGLGYGYTF. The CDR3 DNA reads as TGTGCCAGCAGCCCAGGCTTAGGCTATGGCTACACCTTC.

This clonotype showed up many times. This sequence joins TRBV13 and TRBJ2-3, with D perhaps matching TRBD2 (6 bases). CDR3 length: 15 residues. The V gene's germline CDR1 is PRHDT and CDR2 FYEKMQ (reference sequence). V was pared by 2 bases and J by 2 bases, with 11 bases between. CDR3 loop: CASSLYGGDTDTQYF. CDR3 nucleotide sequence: TGTGCCAGCAGCTTATATGGCGGGGACACAGATACGCAGTATTTT.

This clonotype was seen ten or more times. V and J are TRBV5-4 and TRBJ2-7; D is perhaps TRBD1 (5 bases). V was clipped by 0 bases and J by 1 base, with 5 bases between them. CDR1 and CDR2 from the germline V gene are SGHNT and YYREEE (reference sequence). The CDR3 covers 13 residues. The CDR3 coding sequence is TGTGCCAGCAGCTTGGACAGGTCCTACGAGCAGTACTTC. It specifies CASSLDRSYEQYF.

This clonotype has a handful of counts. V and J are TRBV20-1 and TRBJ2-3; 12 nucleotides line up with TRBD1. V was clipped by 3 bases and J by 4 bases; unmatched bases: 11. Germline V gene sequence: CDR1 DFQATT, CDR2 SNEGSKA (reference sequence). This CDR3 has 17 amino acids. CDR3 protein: CSARTGWGQGASDTQYF. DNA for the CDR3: TGCAGTGCTAGGACTGGGTGGGGACAGGGGGCCTCAGATACGCAGTATTTT.

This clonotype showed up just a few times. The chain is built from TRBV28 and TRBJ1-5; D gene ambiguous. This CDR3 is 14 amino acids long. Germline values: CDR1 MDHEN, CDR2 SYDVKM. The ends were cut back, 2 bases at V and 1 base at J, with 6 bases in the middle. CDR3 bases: TGTGCCAGCAGTTTAAGGGTCAGCAATCAGCCCCAGCATTTT. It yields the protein CASSLRVSNQPQHF.

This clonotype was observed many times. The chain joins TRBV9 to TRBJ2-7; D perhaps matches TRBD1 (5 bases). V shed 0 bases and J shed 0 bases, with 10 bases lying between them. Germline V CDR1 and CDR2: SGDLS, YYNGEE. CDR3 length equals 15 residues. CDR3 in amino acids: CASSVDQGSSYEQYF. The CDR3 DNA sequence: TGTGCCAGCAGCGTAGACCAGGGCAGCTCCTACGAGCAGTACTTC. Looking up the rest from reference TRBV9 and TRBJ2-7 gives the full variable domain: DSGVTQTPKHLITATGQRVTLRCSPRSGDLSVYWYQQSLDQGLQFLIQYYNGEERAKGNILERFSAQQFPDLHSELNLSSLELGDSALYFCASSVDQGSSYEQYFGPGTRLTVT.

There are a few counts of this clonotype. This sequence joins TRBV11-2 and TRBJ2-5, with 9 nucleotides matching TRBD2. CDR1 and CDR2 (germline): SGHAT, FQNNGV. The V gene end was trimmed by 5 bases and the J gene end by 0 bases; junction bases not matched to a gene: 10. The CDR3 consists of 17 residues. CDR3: CASSPRGLAGNQETQYF. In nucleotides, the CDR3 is TGTGCCAGCAGCCCCCGAGGGCTAGCGGGGAACCAAGAGACCCAGTACTTC. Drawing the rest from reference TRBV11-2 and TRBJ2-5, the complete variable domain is EAGVAQSPRYKIIEKRQSVAFWCNPISGHATLYWYQQILGQGPKLLIQFQNNGVVDDSQLPKDRFSAERLKGVDSTLKIQPAKLEDSAVYLCASSPRGLAGNQETQYFGPGTRLLVL.

The CDR3 loop reads CASSSGGHSYNSPLHF. The CDR3 DNA is TGTGCCAGCAGCTCCGGGGGTCACTCCTATAATTCACCCCTCCACTTT. The rearrangement joins TRBV7-3 to TRBJ1-6; TRBD1 is a possible D gene (5 bases). Germline CDR1 and CDR2: SGHTA and FQGTGA. V lost 4 bases and J lost 0, with 10 bases in between. This CDR3 is 16 amino acids long.